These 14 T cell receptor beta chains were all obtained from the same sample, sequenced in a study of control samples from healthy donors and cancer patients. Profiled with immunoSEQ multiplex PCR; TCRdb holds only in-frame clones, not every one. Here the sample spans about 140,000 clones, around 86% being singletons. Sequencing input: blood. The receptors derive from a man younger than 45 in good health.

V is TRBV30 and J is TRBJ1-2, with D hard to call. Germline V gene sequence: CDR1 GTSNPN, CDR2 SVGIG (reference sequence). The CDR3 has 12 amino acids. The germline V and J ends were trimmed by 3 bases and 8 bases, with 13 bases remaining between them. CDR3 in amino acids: CAWRTGNWGYTF. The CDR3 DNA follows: TGTGCCTGGAGAACGGGTAATTGGGGCTACACCTTC.

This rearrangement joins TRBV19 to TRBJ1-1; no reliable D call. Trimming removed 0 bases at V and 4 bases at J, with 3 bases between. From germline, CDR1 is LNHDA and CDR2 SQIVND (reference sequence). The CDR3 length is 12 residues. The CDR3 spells CASSIDLTEAFF. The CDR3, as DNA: TGTGCCAGTAGTATAGACCTCACTGAAGCTTTCTTT. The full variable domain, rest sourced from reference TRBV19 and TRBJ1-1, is DGGITQSPKYLFRKEGQNVTLSCEQNLNHDAMYWYRQDPGQGLRLIYYSQIVNDFQKGDIAEGYSVSREKKESFPLTVTSAQKNPTAFYLCASSIDLTEAFFGQGTRLTVV.

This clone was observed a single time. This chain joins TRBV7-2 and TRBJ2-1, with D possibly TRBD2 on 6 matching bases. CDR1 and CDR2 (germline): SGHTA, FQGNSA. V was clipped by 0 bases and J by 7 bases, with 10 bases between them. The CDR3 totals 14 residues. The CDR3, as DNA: TGTGCCAGCAGCTTAGCGGGGGGTAGGAATGAGCAGTTCTTC. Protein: CASSLAGGRNEQFF.

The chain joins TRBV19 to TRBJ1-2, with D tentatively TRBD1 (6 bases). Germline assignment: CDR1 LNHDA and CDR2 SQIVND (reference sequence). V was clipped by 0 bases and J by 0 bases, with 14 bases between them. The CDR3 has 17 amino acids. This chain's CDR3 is CASSIDFWGQPNYGYTF. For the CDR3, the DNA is TGTGCCAGTAGTATAGATTTTTGGGGGCAGCCTAACTATGGCTACACCTTC.

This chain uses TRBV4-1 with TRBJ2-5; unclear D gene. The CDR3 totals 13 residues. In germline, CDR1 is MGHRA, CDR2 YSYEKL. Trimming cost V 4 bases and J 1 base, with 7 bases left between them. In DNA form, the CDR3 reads TGCGCCAGCAGCCCTGACGGCCAAGAGACCCAGTACTTC. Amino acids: CASSPDGQETQYF.

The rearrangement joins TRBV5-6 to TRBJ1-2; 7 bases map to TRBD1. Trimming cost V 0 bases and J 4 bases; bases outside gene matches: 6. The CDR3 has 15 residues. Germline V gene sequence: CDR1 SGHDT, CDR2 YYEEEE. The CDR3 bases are TGTGCCAGCAGCTTGGGACAGGGAGGTAGCTATGGCTACACCTTC. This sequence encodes CASSLGQGGSYGYTF.

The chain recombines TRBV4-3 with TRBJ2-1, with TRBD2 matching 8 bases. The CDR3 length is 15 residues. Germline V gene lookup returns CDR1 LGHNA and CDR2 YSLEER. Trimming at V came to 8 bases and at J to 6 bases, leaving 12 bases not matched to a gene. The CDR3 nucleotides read TGCGCCAGCGGGCGCTTAGGGACTAGGGGCAATGAGCAGTTCTTC. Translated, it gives CASGRLGTRGNEQFF.

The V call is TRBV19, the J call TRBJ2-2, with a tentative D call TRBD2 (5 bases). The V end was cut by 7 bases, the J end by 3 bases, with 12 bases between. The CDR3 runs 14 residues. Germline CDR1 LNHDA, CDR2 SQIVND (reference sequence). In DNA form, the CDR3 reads TGTGCCAGTATGGGAGTAGGGTACACCGGGGAGCTGTTTTTT. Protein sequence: CASMGVGYTGELFF. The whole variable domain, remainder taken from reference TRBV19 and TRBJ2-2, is DGGITQSPKYLFRKEGQNVTLSCEQNLNHDAMYWYRQDPGQGLRLIYYSQIVNDFQKGDIAEGYSVSREKKESFPLTVTSAQKNPTAFYLCASMGVGYTGELFFGEGSRLTVL.

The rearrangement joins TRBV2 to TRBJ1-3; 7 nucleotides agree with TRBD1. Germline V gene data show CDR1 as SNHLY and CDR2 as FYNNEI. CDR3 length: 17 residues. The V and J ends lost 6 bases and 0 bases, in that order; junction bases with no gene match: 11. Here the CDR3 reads CASSPNRGPLSGNTIYF. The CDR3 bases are TGTGCCAGCAGCCCCAACAGGGGTCCCCTCTCTGGAAACACCATATATTTT.

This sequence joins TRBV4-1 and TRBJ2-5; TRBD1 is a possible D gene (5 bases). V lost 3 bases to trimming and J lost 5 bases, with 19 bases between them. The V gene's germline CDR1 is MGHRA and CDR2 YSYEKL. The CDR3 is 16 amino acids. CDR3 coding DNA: TGCGCCAGCAGCCAGGATCCCGAGTGGGGCCGGGAGACCCAGTACTTC. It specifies CASSQDPEWGRETQYF.

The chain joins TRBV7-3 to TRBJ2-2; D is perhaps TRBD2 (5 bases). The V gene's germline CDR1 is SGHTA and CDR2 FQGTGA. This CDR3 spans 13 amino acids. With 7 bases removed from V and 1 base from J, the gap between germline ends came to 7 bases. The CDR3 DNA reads TGTGCCAGCACCCGGGGGAACACCGGGGAGCTGTTTTTT. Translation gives CASTRGNTGELFF.

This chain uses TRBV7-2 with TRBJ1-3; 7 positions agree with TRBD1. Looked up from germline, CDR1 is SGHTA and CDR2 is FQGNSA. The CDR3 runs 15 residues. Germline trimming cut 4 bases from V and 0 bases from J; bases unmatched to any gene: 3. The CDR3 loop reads CASSSGQHSGNTIYF. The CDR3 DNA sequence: TGTGCCAGCAGCTCGGGACAGCACTCTGGAAACACCATATATTTT.

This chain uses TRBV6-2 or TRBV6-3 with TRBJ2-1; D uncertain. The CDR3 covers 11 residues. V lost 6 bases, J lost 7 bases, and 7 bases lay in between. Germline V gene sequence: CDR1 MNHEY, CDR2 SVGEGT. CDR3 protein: CASSIANEQFF. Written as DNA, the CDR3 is TGTGCCAGCAGCATCGCGAATGAGCAGTTCTTC.

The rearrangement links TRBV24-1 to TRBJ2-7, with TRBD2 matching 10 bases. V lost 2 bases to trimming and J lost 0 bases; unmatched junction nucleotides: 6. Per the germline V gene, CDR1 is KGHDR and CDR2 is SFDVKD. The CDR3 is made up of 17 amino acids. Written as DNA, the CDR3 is TGTGCCACCAGTGATTCACCAGCGGGAGGGAGCTCCTACGAGCAGTACTTC. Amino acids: CATSDSPAGGSSYEQYF.